The TCR beta chain described here comes from a study of vaccination and CD4 T cells after COVID-19. Treatment given: roughly 10-day PBMC culture with coronavirus spike peptide pools or control peptides (ViraFEST assay). Ahead of the COVID-19 pandemic (2011-2018), the CD4+ T cells of the unexposed donor were collected. Remarks on this clonotype: Its antigen remains unidentified.

Cultured CD4+ T cell DNA underwent sequencing with the Oncomine TCR Beta short-read assay. TCRdb used MiXCR to reprocess the PCR reads, holding one entry per CDR3 protein. The table lists 6,700 or so distinct CDR3 sequences, 35% of them singletons. The CDR3 contains 14 residues. The ends were cut back, 3 bases at V and 2 bases at J, with 11 bases in the middle. Germline CDR1 is MNHNS and CDR2 is SASEGT. The source is a human donor in good health. The V gene is TRBV6-1, the J gene TRBJ2-7, with D possibly being TRBD1 or TRBD2 (6 bases each). The sample was CD4+ T cells from blood, cultured in vitro. The CDR3 DNA reads as TGTGCCAGCAGTGAGGACGGGGGCGCCTACGAGCAGTACTTC. This translates into CASSEDGGAYEQYF.